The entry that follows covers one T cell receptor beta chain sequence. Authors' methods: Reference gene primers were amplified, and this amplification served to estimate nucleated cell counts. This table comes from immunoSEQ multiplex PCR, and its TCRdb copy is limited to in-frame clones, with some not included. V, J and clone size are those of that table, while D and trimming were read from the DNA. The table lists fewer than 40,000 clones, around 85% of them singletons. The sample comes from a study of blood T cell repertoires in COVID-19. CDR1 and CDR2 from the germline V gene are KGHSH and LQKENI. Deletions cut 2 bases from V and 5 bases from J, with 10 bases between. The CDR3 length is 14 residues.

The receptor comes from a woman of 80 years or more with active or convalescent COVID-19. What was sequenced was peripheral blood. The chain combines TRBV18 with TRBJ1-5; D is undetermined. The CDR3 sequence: CASSPSTRDQPQHF. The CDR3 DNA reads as TGTGCCAGCTCACCATCAACGAGGGATCAGCCCCAGCATTTT. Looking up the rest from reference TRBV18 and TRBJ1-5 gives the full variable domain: NAGVMQNPRHLVRRRGQEARLRCSPMKGHSHVYWYRQLPEEGLKFMVYLQKENIIDESGMPKERFSAEFPKEGPSILRIQQVVRGDSAAYFCASSPSTRDQPQHFGDGTRLSIL.